This TCR beta chain derives from a study of T cell repertoires in cytomegalovirus infection. Study-wide context: The authors used CMV epitopes that were HLA-C-restricted (recently identified) and HLA-B-restricted (well studied). Both a matching HLA type and CMV infection were indicated by public TCR beta signatures. General study points: The ex vivo response was dominated by HLA-C-restricted CMV-specific TCR beta clonotypes. Pooled public TCR beta family frequency picked out CMV carriers with the relevant HLA.

MiXCR, run by TCRdb on the reads, gives a single entry per CDR3 protein. The top ten clones hold 15% to 20% of a sample with just under 500,000 distinct CDR3 sequences, roughly a third of them seen once. CDR1 is MNHNS, CDR2 SASEGT, per germline. There are 15 residues in the CDR3. The trim removed 7 bases at V and 5 bases at J, leaving 12 bases unmatched. As regards this clonotype: Its antigen is still unknown.

This specimen was cultured PBMCs, taken from culture after CMV antigen stimulation. This chain connects TRBV6-1 to TRBJ2-5; 8 bases match TRBD2. The clonotype comes from a human donor in good health (CMV status not recorded). Some clones in this sample may be carry-over from other donors' samples. CDR3 nucleotide sequence: TGTGCCAGCATTACTAGCGGTAACCTCAGGGAGACCCAGTACTTC. Protein: CASITSGNLRETQYF.